One and the same sample provided the 9 T cell receptor beta chains below, sequenced in a study of shared clonotypes between healthy human individuals. TCRdb's table, derived via immunoSEQ multiplex PCR, lists solely in-frame clones and lacks some. The sample has more than 2,000,000 clones; approximately 93% are singletons. Sequenced input: naive CD4+ T cells from PBMCs. Subset described: CD45RA+ positively selected. The receptors shown here come from a man younger than 35 in good health. Some clones in this sample may be carry-over from other donors' samples.

The rearrangement links TRBV7-9 to TRBJ2-3, with D perhaps assigned TRBD1 or TRBD2 (6 bases each). V lost 3 bases, J lost 1 base, and 17 bases lay in between. The CDR3 has 17 amino acids. CDR1 is SEHNR and CDR2 is FQNEAQ in the germline V gene (reference sequence). For the CDR3, the DNA is TGTGCCAGCAGCTTGGGCCTCTGGAGGGGGGGCACAGATACGCAGTATTTT. Its protein product is CASSLGLWRGGTDTQYF.

The V gene is TRBV5-6, the J gene TRBJ2-2; D is perhaps TRBD2 (5 bases). Germline V gives CDR1 SGHDT, CDR2 YYEEEE. The CDR3 sequence is 13 residues long. Trimming cost V 6 bases and J 6 bases, with 12 bases left between them. The chain's CDR3 is CASNRRGAGELFF. The CDR3 nucleotides are TGTGCCAGCAACCGCCGGGGAGCCGGGGAGCTGTTTTTT. Together with reference TRBV5-6 and TRBJ2-2, the CDR3 gives the full variable domain: DAGVTQSPTHLIKTRGQQVTLRCSPKSGHDTVSWYQQALGQGPQFIFQYYEEEERQRGNFPDRFSGHQFPNYSSELNVNALLLGDSALYLCASNRRGAGELFFGEGSRLTVL.

The chain recombines TRBV4-1 with TRBJ2-5, with TRBD2 identical over 14 bases. Trimming cost V 3 bases and J 5 bases; bases outside gene matches: 2. This CDR3 contains 15 residues. Germline CDR1 reads MGHRA; CDR2 reads YSYEKL. The CDR3 sequence is CASSQGLAGDETQYF. The CDR3 nucleotides read TGCGCCAGCAGCCAGGGACTAGCGGGAGATGAGACCCAGTACTTC.

The chain uses TRBV2 and TRBJ2-1; 8 nucleotides align to TRBD2. Germline CDR1 reads SNHLY; CDR2 reads FYNNEI. V was clipped by 7 bases and J by 5 bases; unmatched bases: 10. The CDR3 extends over 15 amino acids. CDR3: CASIETGGPNNEQFF. As DNA, the CDR3 is TGTGCCAGCATCGAGACGGGAGGGCCCAACAATGAGCAGTTCTTC.

This chain uses TRBV5-4 with TRBJ2-1; 8 nucleotides align to TRBD2. CDR3 length: 16 amino acids. CDR1 and CDR2 (germline): SGHNT, YYREEE (reference sequence). Losses at the gene ends were 4 bases for V and 7 bases for J; bases not matched to a gene: 13. CDR3 DNA: TGTGCCAGCAGCGGCCAGAGAGCGGGAGTAAGGAATGAGCAGTTCTTC. It yields the protein CASSGQRAGVRNEQFF.

V gene TRBV6-6 combines with J gene TRBJ2-7; D perhaps matches TRBD1 (5 bases). The V end lost 6 bases, the J end lost 2 bases, and 14 bases lay between the germline ends. The germline V gene encodes CDR1 MNHNY and CDR2 SVGAGI (reference sequence). This CDR3 region has 14 residues. DNA of the CDR3: TGTGCCAGCAGCCTGACAGCCGCGACCTACGAGCAGTACTTC. Protein product: CASSLTAATYEQYF.

The J gene is TRBJ1-5, the V gene TRBV6-6; D might be TRBD1 (5 bases). This CDR3 region has 15 residues. The V end lost 5 bases, the J end lost 0 bases, and 11 bases lay between the germline ends. Germline values: CDR1 MNHNY, CDR2 SVGAGI (reference sequence). This CDR3 reads CASSRPRDSNQPQHF. The CDR3 DNA reads as TGTGCCAGCAGTCGCCCCAGGGATAGCAATCAGCCCCAGCATTTT.

In its sample, this clone was seen once. The V gene is TRBV5-4, the J gene TRBJ2-3; a possible D gene is TRBD1 (5 bases). V lost 1 base and J lost 4, with 13 bases in between. This CDR3 is 15 amino acids long. CDR1 and CDR2 (germline): SGHNT, YYREEE (reference sequence). The CDR3 DNA sequence: TGTGCCAGCAGCTTGTCAACAACAGGCTCAGATACGCAGTATTTT. Encoded protein: CASSLSTTGSDTQYF.

The J gene is TRBJ1-5, the V gene TRBV29-1; 8 bases are shared with TRBD1. The V and J ends lost 4 bases and 2 bases, in that order; junction bases with no gene match: 7. This CDR3 spans 15 amino acids. The germline gives CDR1 SQVTM, CDR2 ANQGSEA. The CDR3 nucleotides are TGCAGCGTTGGTGGGACAGGCGGGGGCAATCAGCCCCAGCATTTT. This codes for CSVGGTGGGNQPQHF.